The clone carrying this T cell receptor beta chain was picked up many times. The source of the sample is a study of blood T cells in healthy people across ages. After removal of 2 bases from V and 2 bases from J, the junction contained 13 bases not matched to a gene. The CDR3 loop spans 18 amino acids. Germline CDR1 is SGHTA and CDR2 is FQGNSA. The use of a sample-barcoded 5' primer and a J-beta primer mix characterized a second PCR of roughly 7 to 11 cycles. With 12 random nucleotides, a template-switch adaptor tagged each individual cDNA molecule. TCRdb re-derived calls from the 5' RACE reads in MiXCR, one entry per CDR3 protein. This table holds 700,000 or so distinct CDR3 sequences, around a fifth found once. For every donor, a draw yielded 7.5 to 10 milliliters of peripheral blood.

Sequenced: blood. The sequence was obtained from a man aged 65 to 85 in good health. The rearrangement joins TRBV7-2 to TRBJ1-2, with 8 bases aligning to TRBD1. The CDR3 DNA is TGTGCCAGCAGCTTAAATTCGAACAGGGGGTTATCGAACTATGGCTACACCTTC. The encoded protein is CASSLNSNRGLSNYGYTF.